This T cell receptor (beta chain) was identified in a study of identifying expanded T cells in peripheral blood. This clone was seen only once. Its cognate antigen is unknown. Generated by immunoSEQ multiplex PCR, the TCRdb table keeps only in-frame clones and is missing some. The repertoire holds about 85,000 clones, with approximately 90% as singletons. The CDR3 spans 15 residues. Trimming pared 5 bases from V and 3 bases from J, leaving 11 bases between. Germline CDR1 SGHTA, CDR2 FQGNSA. Findings and caveats of the study: Roughly 1.2 clones differed between technical replicates, versus about 15 and 19 over time.

The chain combines TRBV7-2 with TRBJ2-6; D possibly corresponds to TRBD1 (5 bases). Source material: blood. The TCR sequence derives from a person aged 18-70 years in good health. Written as DNA, the CDR3 is TGTGCCAGCAGCCCGCAGGGCTATGGGGCCAACGTCCTGACTTTC. It encodes CASSPQGYGANVLTF.